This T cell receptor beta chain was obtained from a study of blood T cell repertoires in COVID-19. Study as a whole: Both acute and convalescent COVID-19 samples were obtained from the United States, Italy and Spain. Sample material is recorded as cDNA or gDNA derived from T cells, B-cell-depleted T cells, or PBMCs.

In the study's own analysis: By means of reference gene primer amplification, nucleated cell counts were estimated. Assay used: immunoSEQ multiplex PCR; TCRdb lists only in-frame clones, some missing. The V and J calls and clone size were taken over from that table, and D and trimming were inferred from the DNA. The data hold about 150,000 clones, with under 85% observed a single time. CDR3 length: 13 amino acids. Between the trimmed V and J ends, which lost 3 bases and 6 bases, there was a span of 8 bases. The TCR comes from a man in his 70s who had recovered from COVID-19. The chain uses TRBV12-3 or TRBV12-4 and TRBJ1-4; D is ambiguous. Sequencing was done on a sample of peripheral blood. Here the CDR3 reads CASSLRLDEKLFF. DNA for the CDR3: TGTGCCAGCAGTTTGCGGCTTGATGAAAAACTGTTTTTT.